The following is a TCR beta chain sequence with its context. Its antigen remains undetermined. Being one base from a much bigger clone, this may be a read error. The donors were roughly 40 Caucasian individuals from Russia, aged roughly 6 to 90 years, who were systemically healthy. Each donor gave 8 to 10 milliliters of peripheral blood, drawn into EDTA-treated Vacutainer tubes. Ficoll-Paque density-gradient centrifugation was used to isolate PBMCs, with at least 6 million obtained per sample. Trizol reagent was used to extract total RNA from the PBMCs, yielding at least 5.5 micrograms per sample. For every donor, an aliquot of PBMCs went through flow cytometry to measure the percentages of naive CD45RAhigh/CD27high T cells. The data were taken from a study of blood T cells in healthy people across ages (dated by TCRdb to the mid-2010s). About the investigation overall: In model experiments, roughly one uniquely barcoded TCR beta cDNA molecule per two T cells was captured by template switching. Age-related changes in TCR beta repertoire diversity were measured in the study by deep sequencing normalized with unique cDNA molecular identifiers. Two additional independent replicas of 1 million unique cDNA reads from the same blood draw were analyzed for two donors (one aged 18 to 30 and one aged 80 or older). Four age groups were formed from the donors: young (average 16 years), middle-aged (approximately 39), aged (62) and long-lived (less than 85). To avoid experimental bias, donors of different ages were spread randomly across the sequencing lanes. Overall results and qualifications from the work: Conclusive comparison of naive and antigen-experienced compartments was prevented by the profiling of bulk unsorted PBMCs. Estimates of total diversity based on one million sequenced T cells were considered lower bounds and underestimates. Compared with the aged group, the long-lived group had more naive CD4+ T cells, fewer expanded clones and increased TCR diversity, suggesting age selection. The CMV infection status of donors was not known, potentially confounding age-related changes in expanded clonotypes. As age increased, observed TCR beta diversity per million T cells dropped in a roughly linear way, and a significant reduction was already evident by age roughly 36. A strong correlation was found between observed TCR beta diversity and the percentage of naive T cells measured by flow cytometry.

The CDR3, cysteine through phenylalanine, is 15 amino acids long. Only the CDR3 part of the read is kept: 45 bases, read in frame from the first base. The library was produced with 5' RACE. These reads were obtained on an Illumina HiSeq 2500. A second PCR of roughly 7 to 12 cycles was run with a J-beta primer mix and a sample-barcoded 5' primer. A unique molecular identifier was introduced onto each TCR beta cDNA molecule by a template-switch 5' adaptor carrying 12 random nucleotides. Each sample yielded at least 3 million CDR3-containing paired-end reads. All of the RNA was converted into first-strand cDNA using the Mint cDNA synthesis kit, with a TRBC-specific oligonucleotide serving as the primer. Following uracil-DNA glycosylase treatment, all cDNA underwent a first 18-cycle PCR with the universal primers M1SS and BC2_uni_R. Turning to the authors' computational methods: Each sample was normalized by randomly selecting 1 million high-quality reads, each carrying a distinct molecular identifier. Instead of being binned into consensus sequences, reads that shared molecular identifiers were thrown out. MiTCR, set to a Q25 quality threshold and the strictest error-elimination algorithm, was used for CDR3 identification, clonotype clustering and error correction. Lower-bound total TCR beta diversity was estimated with a nonparametric unseen species model using Euler transformation. The public reads were quality trimmed at Q25 with fastp and then assembled into clones with MiXCR by TCRdb, keeping productive beta chains. When rows share a CDR3 protein, they turn into one entry using the most common DNA and genes. The V and J calls here are based on TCRdb, not the publication. For this sample there are around 870,000 distinct CDR3 sequences; about 30% appear just once. The ten largest account for 15% to 20% of the sample.

This chain joins TRBV12-3 or TRBV12-4 to TRBJ2-5, with a weak D call of TRBD1 (5 bases match). The clonotype was recovered from a woman at least 80 years old in good health. The specimen was blood. The CDR3 region has the sequence CASSLKGAFQGTQYF. The nucleotide sequence reads as follows: TGTGCCAGCAGTTTAAAAGGGGCGTTTCAAGGGACCCAGTACTTC.